This TCR beta chain originates from a study of T cells in Graves' hyperthyroidism and ophthalmopathy. Study details: Peripheral blood was secured at the point of initial diagnosis, before any treatment. General observations from the study: Most expanded thyroid clonotypes above 0.001 recurred in blood.

Amplified regions were TCR beta CDR3 sequences from RNA transcripts. HTBI primers were employed in a first-round RT-PCR of the TCR CDR3. MiXCR was run by TCRdb on the multiplex PCR reads, yielding one entry per CDR3 protein. The table shows hundreds of thousands of distinct CDR3 sequences, with 17% occurring only once. This clonotype was recorded at least ten times. Its antigen remains unknown. V was pared by 5 bases and J by 0 bases, with 11 bases between. CDR3 length: 14 residues. Germline V gives CDR1 MNHNS, CDR2 SASEGT. This chain uses TRBV6-1 with TRBJ2-7, with unresolved D. The sequence was collected from a young woman with Graves' ophthalmopathy. The sample was blood. In DNA, the CDR3 is TGTGCCAGCAGTTCGGCTCCGAGCTCCTACGAGCAGTACTTC. Translation gives CASSSAPSSYEQYF.